These 20 T cell receptor beta chains were sequenced from one sample in a study of T cells in localized non-small cell lung cancer. Assay used: immunoSEQ multiplex PCR; TCRdb lists only in-frame clones, some missing. This table has roughly 2,000 clones, roughly 20% appearing once. The source was lung tumor tissue, collected before any cancer treatment. The receptor set was obtained from a male donor older than 55 with stage II lung adenocarcinoma.

This clone is medium-sized within its sample. The rearrangement links TRBV11-3 to TRBJ1-1; TRBD1 might be the D (6 bases). Germline CDR1 reads SGHNT; CDR2 reads YENEEA. V shed 3 bases and J shed 0 bases, with 20 bases lying between them. This CDR3 has 18 residues. CDR3 sequence: CASSFSRRGGGMNTEAFF. DNA of the CDR3: TGTGCCAGCAGCTTTTCACGCAGGGGCGGGGGGATGAACACTGAAGCTTTCTTT.

The chain couples TRBV29-1 to TRBJ2-7, with D perhaps matching TRBD1 (5 bases). Trimming took 3 bases from V and 3 from J, leaving 12 bases between them. Germline V CDR1 and CDR2: SQVTM, ANQGSEA. The CDR3 is made up of 13 amino acids. The CDR3 DNA sequence: TGCAGCGTTGAGTCAGGGAACGACTACGAGCAGTACTTC. Translation: CSVESGNDYEQYF.

The V and J genes are TRBV19 and TRBJ1-4; TRBD1 aligns across 7 bases. Germline V gene lookup returns CDR1 LNHDA and CDR2 SQIVND (reference sequence). Losses at the gene ends were 4 bases for V and 7 bases for J; bases not matched to a gene: 9. CDR3 length: 15 residues. The CDR3 DNA follows: TGTGCCAGTAGTAAGGGGCGGGGACAGAGTGAAAAACTGTTTTTT. This sequence encodes CASSKGRGQSEKLFF.

This clone is medium-sized. The chain carries TRBV11-3 and TRBJ2-7; the D gene is possibly TRBD1 (5 bases). The ends were cut back, 4 bases at V and 0 bases at J, with 16 bases in the middle. This CDR3 contains 16 residues. From germline, CDR1 is SGHNT and CDR2 YENEEA. CDR3 DNA: TGTGCCAGCAGCTATTCCTTGCTGACAGTCTCCTACGAGCAGTACTTC. It codes for CASSYSLLTVSYEQYF.

In its sample, this clone ranks as large. This chain joins TRBV11-3 and TRBJ1-1; D possibly corresponds to TRBD1 (5 bases). There are 14 residues in the CDR3. Trimming pared 2 bases from V and 5 bases from J, leaving 12 bases between. Germline CDR1 SGHNT, CDR2 YENEEA. CDR3 sequence: CASSLNGAMTEAFF. CDR3 nucleotides: TGTGCCAGCAGCTTAAATGGGGCAATGACTGAAGCTTTCTTT.

This clone was counted between two and nine times. The chain carries TRBV19 and TRBJ2-1; D is unclear. In germline, CDR1 is LNHDA, CDR2 SQIVND (reference sequence). Trimming shortened V by 10 bases and J by 7 bases, and 17 bases separated the two germline ends. This CDR3 region has 13 residues. CDR3 DNA: TGTGCCACCACGACCCGAGCGATGAATGAGCAGTTCTTC. This translates into CATTTRAMNEQFF.

This CDR3 is CSVPGTSGGAYNEQFF. For the CDR3, the DNA is TGCAGCGTTCCCGGGACTAGCGGGGGGGCCTACAATGAGCAGTTCTTC. The chain joins TRBV29-1 to TRBJ2-1, with 16 nucleotides matching TRBD2. Germline CDR1 reads SQVTM; CDR2 reads ANQGSEA. The CDR3 runs 16 residues. J lost 2 bases, V lost 5 bases, and 3 bases had no gene match.

This clone was seen only a few times. The J gene is TRBJ2-1, the V gene TRBV11-3; 8 nucleotides match TRBD1. CDR1 SGHNT and CDR2 YENEEA come from the germline V gene. The CDR3 sequence is 15 residues long. The junction had 4 bases not matched to a gene; V was cut back by 1 base and J by 5 bases. CDR3 loop: CASSLVRTGNNEQFF. The CDR3 nucleotides are TGTGCCAGCAGCTTAGTGAGGACAGGGAACAATGAGCAGTTCTTC.

This clone has just a few counts. The chain links TRBV6-7 to TRBJ2-7; 7 positions agree with TRBD2. TRBV6-7 is assigned to the ORF class and has an uncertain function. After removal of 10 bases from V and 2 bases from J, the junction contained 2 bases not matched to a gene. The CDR3 consists of 11 residues. CDR3 sequence: CATRGAYEQYF. DNA of the CDR3: TGTGCCACCCGGGGGGCCTACGAGCAGTACTTC.

This clone has just a few counts. The gene calls are TRBV6-7 and TRBJ1-6; possibly TRBD1 for D (5 bases). TRBV6-7 is an ORF; its function is uncertain. Trimming stripped 10 bases from V and 6 bases from J, with 7 bases between. The CDR3 runs 11 residues. The chain's CDR3 is CATGTNSPLHF. The CDR3 nucleotides are TGTGCCACCGGGACTAATTCACCCCTCCACTTT.

This clone is termed medium-sized (0.01 to 0.1%). The chain employs TRBV11-3 and TRBJ2-7, with 8 bases that match TRBD1. The CDR3 spans 14 residues. J gave up 3 bases and V 3 bases, and 4 bases lay outside the gene matches. Germline CDR1 is SGHNT and CDR2 is YENEEA. CDR3 sequence (DNA): TGTGCCAGCAGCTTGGAGGACAGGGTCTACGAGCAGTACTTC. Translating gives CASSLEDRVYEQYF.

The chain couples TRBV30 to TRBJ2-7; TRBD2 is a possible D gene (6 bases). V was pared by 3 bases and J by 5 bases, with 8 bases between. Germline CDR1 is GTSNPN and CDR2 is SVGIG (reference sequence). The CDR3 is 11 amino acids. CDR3 in amino acids: CAWSGRHEQYF. As DNA, the CDR3 is TGTGCCTGGAGCGGGAGACACGAGCAGTACTTC.

In its sample, this clone was seen a few times. The chain carries TRBV9 and TRBJ1-6; TRBD1 is a possible D gene (5 bases). V lost 2 bases, J lost 4 bases, and 10 bases lay in between. Germline-derived CDR1 and CDR2 are SGDLS and YYNGEE. The CDR3 covers 15 residues. The CDR3 DNA follows: TGTGCCAGCAGCGTCGGGGCAGTTTATAATTCACCCCTCCACTTT. Residues: CASSVGAVYNSPLHF.

The rearrangement uses TRBV5-1 and TRBJ1-1; possible D gene TRBD1, 6 bases. The V end was cut by 5 bases, the J end by 7 bases, with 21 bases between. Germline lookup yields CDR1 SGHRS and CDR2 YFSETQ. The CDR3 covers 15 residues. The CDR3 coding sequence is TGCGCCAGCAGAGGTACAGGGAGCCGAGATGTTGAAGCTTTCTTT. It specifies CASRGTGSRDVEAFF. The entire variable domain, with the rest obtained from reference TRBV5-1 and TRBJ1-1, is as follows: KAGVTQTPRYLIKTRGQQVTLSCSPISGHRSVSWYQQTPGQGLQFLFEYFSETQRNKGNFPGRFSGRQFSNSRSEMNVSTLELGDSALYLCASRGTGSRDVEAFFGQGTRLTVV.

This sequence joins TRBV5-1 and TRBJ1-1; 8 bases map to TRBD1. CDR3 length: 15 residues. Losses at the gene ends were 7 bases for V and 2 bases for J; bases not matched to a gene: 10. CDR1 and CDR2 (germline): SGHRS, YFSETQ. The CDR3 region has the DNA TGCGCCAGCGGTGCAGGGGGCGCGTACAACACTGAAGCTTTCTTT. Amino acids: CASGAGGAYNTEAFF.

This clone rates as large. The chain joins TRBV11-3 to TRBJ2-5, with 10 bases lining up with TRBD1. Looked up from germline, CDR1 is SGHNT and CDR2 is YENEEA. The CDR3 is 15 amino acids. The J segment lost 5 bases and the V segment lost 4 bases, leaving 7 bases of the junction unmatched. The CDR3 loop is CASSSRDRGWETQYF. Here the CDR3 DNA reads TGTGCCAGCAGCTCCCGGGACAGGGGCTGGGAGACCCAGTACTTC.

This chain links TRBV11-3 with TRBJ2-2; a possible D gene is TRBD2 (6 bases). This CDR3 is built from 17 residues. The V gene lost 1 base and the J gene lost 2 bases, with 14 bases spanning the gap. Germline CDR1 is SGHNT and CDR2 is YENEEA. In DNA, the CDR3 is TGTGCCAGCAGCTTAGGCGACTCCGGGAGAAACACCGGGGAGCTGTTTTTT. This sequence encodes CASSLGDSGRNTGELFF.

The table lists this clone with a few counts. V is TRBV30 and J is TRBJ2-3; 10 positions match TRBD2. CDR1 and CDR2 from the germline V gene are GTSNPN and SVGIG (reference sequence). The CDR3 sequence is 16 residues long. Unmatched junction bases numbered 5, after V lost 1 base and J lost 1 base. The CDR3: CAWSGVAGGRTDTQYF. DNA for the CDR3: TGTGCCTGGAGTGGGGTAGCGGGGGGTCGCACAGATACGCAGTATTTT.

This clone was recorded a few times. V usage is TRBV11-3 and J usage is TRBJ2-7; 7 bases line up with TRBD1. The V segment lost 3 bases and the J segment 6 bases; nucleotides outside the gene matches: 8. The CDR3 totals 14 residues. Germline V lookup: CDR1 SGHNT, CDR2 YENEEA. This chain's CDR3 is CASSLEGGRLEQYF. In DNA form, the CDR3 reads TGTGCCAGCAGCTTGGAAGGGGGCCGCCTCGAGCAGTACTTC. Complete variable domain (other parts from reference TRBV11-3 and TRBJ2-7): EAGVVQSPRYKIIEKKQPVAFWCNPISGHNTLYWYLQNLGQGPELLIRYENEEAVDDSQLPKDRFSAERLKGVDSTLKIQPAELGDSAVYLCASSLEGGRLEQYFGPGTRLTVT.

This clone was found a few times. The rearrangement links TRBV7-8 to TRBJ1-2, with 7 nucleotides matching TRBD1. The CDR3 contains 13 residues. Germline trimming cut 6 bases from V and 5 bases from J; bases unmatched to any gene: 6. Germline V gene sequence: CDR1 SGHVS, CDR2 FQNEAQ. Here the CDR3 reads CASSSTTGYGYTF. CDR3 coding DNA: TGTGCCAGCAGTTCGACGACAGGGTATGGCTACACCTTC.